Included here is one T cell receptor beta chain sequence, with context. Its antigen remains unknown. TCRdb re-analysed the multiplex PCR reads in MiXCR, keeping a single row per CDR3 protein. Of roughly 130,000 distinct CDR3 sequences detected, 32% appear once; the ten largest clones hold approximately 2.2%. Axillary draining lymph nodes of breast cancer patients supplied the node samples. Between the trimmed V and J ends, which lost 6 bases and 13 bases, there was a span of 24 bases. Per germline, CDR1 MNHNS and CDR2 SASEGT. The CDR3 has 14 amino acids. The data were taken from a study of breast tumors, draining lymph nodes, adjacent tissues. Study results and caveats: The data were judged consistent with most tumor T cells coming from lymph node and expanding in tumor. Luminal-like breast cancer showed significantly higher tumor–nontumor repertoire similarity than basal-like. Compared with lymph nodes, tumors were less diverse; compared with nontumor tissue, more. That most tumor T cells come from lymph nodes remained unproven.

The chain joins TRBV6-1 to TRBJ1-2, with D perhaps TRBD1 (5 bases). The source of this sequence is a female donor with breast cancer. Some clones in this sample may be carry-over from other donors' samples. The material sequenced was axillary lymph node tissue. The CDR3 DNA reads as TGTGCCAGCAGAGAGGCAGGGTGGGTGGATGGCCGCACCTTC. It encodes CASREAGWVDGRTF.